This T cell receptor (beta chain) was recorded in a study of OX40 agonist ivuxolimab in advanced cancers. Study information: Patients in the trial were receiving intravenous ivuxolimab every 2 weeks, at doses of 0.01 to 10 mg/kg. Patients with hepatocellular carcinoma, melanoma, renal cell or head and neck cancer made up the dose-escalation patients. At 82.7% male, the cohort had a mean age of roughly 60 years, ranging from about 23 to 80. Overall study findings and caveats: Researchers report that CD8+ T cells had, on average, more expanded clones than CD4+.

Here immunoSEQ multiplex PCR was the method, and the copy in TCRdb shows in-frame clones only, minus some. Altogether around 70,000 clones are present, 85% to 90% being singletons, with the ten largest covering 0.5% to 0.6%. Note on this clone: Its antigen is as yet unknown.

The CDR3 extends over 16 amino acids. The J segment lost 4 bases and the V segment lost 0 bases, leaving 7 bases of the junction unmatched. CDR1 is SGHRS, CDR2 YFSETQ, per germline. The input for sequencing was CD4+ or CD8+ T cells sorted from blood, taken in a trial of the OX40 agonist ivuxolimab. This chain uses TRBV5-1 with TRBJ1-1; 9 nucleotides align to TRBD1. The clonotype comes from an adult with an advanced solid tumor such as melanoma, head and neck, liver or kidney cancer. The CDR3 DNA is TGCGCCAGCAGCTTGGGGGCGACGACAGGGGGCACTGAAGCTTTCTTT. Translation: CASSLGATTGGTEAFF.